This T cell receptor beta chain was sequenced for a study of cytomegalovirus exposure and HLA in healthy donors. Study-wide results and limits: Specificity of a few CMV-associated chains for CMV antigens was verified in vitro. According to reports, the classifier identified cytomegalovirus status with high specificity and sensitivity.

The CDR3 contains 14 residues. CDR1 is SGDLS and CDR2 is YYNGEE in the germline V gene. V gave up 4 bases and J gave up 5 bases, with 14 bases separating them. The repertoire was sequenced with immunoSEQ multiplex PCR; TCRdb's copy has only in-frame clones and lacks some. The table has some 130,000 clones, roughly 90% seen once. Note on this clone: Its specificity is not known.

The specimen sequenced was PBMCs. The receptor comes from a man aged 18 to 29 in good health and CMV-seronegative. The chain is built from TRBV9 and TRBJ2-3, with no clear D. Written as DNA, the CDR3 is TGTGCCAGCAGCTCCCGACACTTGGGAGATACGCAGTATTTT. This codes for CASSSRHLGDTQYF.